The rows below give T cell receptor beta chains drawn from one sample of a study of T cells in localized non-small cell lung cancer. TCRdb keeps only in-frame clones here, not all; method: immunoSEQ multiplex PCR. The sample consists of roughly 38,000 clones, more than 85% of them appearing once. The input for sequencing was peripheral blood, taken before any cancer treatment. All receptors come from a woman aged 18-55 years with stage III lung adenocarcinoma. Each CDR3 is given with its conserved first and last residue. A D gene is named only where the DNA matches it firmly. Part of the rows lack a size; the others show once, few, many or a class for expanded clones.

d_call j_call v_call clone_size cdr3_aa cdr3_nt
NA TRBJ2-3 TRBV6-5 NA CASRPGVTATDTQYF TGTGCCAGCAGACCCGGGGTGACAGCCACAGATACGCAGTATTTT
NA TRBJ2-7 TRBV6-6 NA CASSRDGYEQYF TGTGCCAGCAGTAGGGACGGCTACGAGCAGTACTTC
NA TRBJ1-2 TRBV7-9 NA CASSKGSNYGYTF TGTGCCAGCAGTAAAGGGAGTAACTATGGCTACACCTTC
NA TRBJ1-1 TRBV27 NA CASLGSLNTEAFF TGTGCCAGCCTTGGGAGTTTGAACACTGAAGCTTTCTTT
NA TRBJ1-1 TRBV18 NA CASSRIGEAEAFF TGTGCCAGCTCACGGATCGGGGAGGCTGAAGCTTTCTTT
NA TRBJ2-1 TRBV29-1 NA CSVVLPRARGTDNEQFF TGCAGCGTTGTTCTCCCTAGGGCGAGGGGGACCGACAATGAGCAGTTCTTC
NA TRBJ1-1 TRBV13 NA CASSFDGNTEAFF TGTGCCAGCAGCTTTGACGGTAACACTGAAGCTTTCTTT
TRBD1 TRBJ2-1 TRBV9 NA CASSAWDSDNEQFF TGTGCCAGCAGCGCATGGGACAGCGACAATGAGCAGTTCTTC
NA TRBJ1-2 TRBV11-2 NA CASTLGGGRDGYTF TGTGCCAGCACCCTAGGGGGGGGGCGGGATGGCTACACCTTC
NA TRBJ1-4 TRBV6-5 NA CASSPWTVNEKLFF TGTGCCAGCAGCCCTTGGACAGTTAATGAAAAACTGTTTTTT
NA TRBJ1-1 TRBV19 NA CASSIVPNTEAFF TGTGCCAGTAGTATAGTACCGAACACTGAAGCTTTCTTT
NA TRBJ1-2 TRBV6-5 NA CASSYLKRDGYTF TGTGCCAGCAGTTACTTGAAGCGGGACGGCTACACCTTC
NA TRBJ1-2 TRBV6-6 few CASSYGQNPNYGYTF TGTGCCAGCAGTTATGGACAGAACCCTAACTATGGCTACACCTTC
TRBD1 TRBJ1-1 TRBV18 NA CASSPQGANTEAFF TGTGCCAGCTCACCACAGGGGGCGAACACTGAAGCTTTCTTT
TRBD1 TRBJ2-5 TRBV19 NA CASSMGQGKETQYF TGTGCCAGTAGTATGGGACAGGGGAAAGAGACCCAGTACTTC
NA TRBJ1-5 TRBV11-2 NA CASSLGGGNQPQHF TGTGCCAGCAGCTTAGGCGGGGGCAATCAGCCCCAGCATTTT
NA TRBJ1-1 TRBV6-5 few CASKGGFAEAFF TGTGCCAGCAAAGGGGGATTCGCTGAAGCTTTCTTT
TRBD2 TRBJ2-7 TRBV5-1 few CASSFRPLGGESHEQYF TGCGCCAGCAGCTTTCGTCCCTTGGGGGGGGAATCCCACGAGCAGTACTTC
TRBD1 TRBJ1-1 TRBV5-1 NA CASSSGTGEPEAFF TGCGCCAGCAGCTCGGGGACAGGGGAGCCTGAAGCTTTCTTT
NA TRBJ1-2 TRBV7-9 NA CASSLAMAGEGYTF TGTGCCAGCAGCTTAGCGATGGCAGGCGAGGGCTACACCTTC
NA TRBJ1-1 TRBV25-1 NA CASSEFYSMNTEAFF TGTGCCAGCAGTGAATTCTACAGTATGAACACTGAAGCTTTCTTT
NA TRBJ1-1 TRBV29-1 once CSVSGKVNRAAMNTEAFF TGCAGCGTTAGTGGGAAAGTCAACAGGGCGGCCATGAACACTGAAGCTTTCTTT
TRBD2 TRBJ2-5 TRBV6-5 once CASSYSGGSGQETQYF TGTGCCAGCAGTTACTCGGGAGGGAGCGGCCAAGAGACCCAGTACTTC
TRBD1 TRBJ2-7 TRBV6-5 NA CASRQGAVEQYF TGTGCCAGCAGACAGGGGGCCGTCGAGCAGTACTTC
NA TRBJ1-2 TRBV29-1 few CSAELGYGYTF TGCAGCGCCGAATTAGGCTATGGCTACACCTTC
NA TRBJ1-1 TRBV11-2 NA CASSWRPGTTEAFF TGTGCCAGCAGTTGGCGACCAGGGACCACTGAAGCTTTCTTT
NA TRBJ2-7 TRBV7-2 few CASSLAPGMGEQYF TGTGCCAGCAGCTTAGCTCCCGGGATGGGTGAGCAGTACTTC
NA TRBJ1-4 TRBV11-2 NA CASSLGGWSDNEKLFF TGTGCCAGCAGCTTAGGAGGATGGTCAGATAATGAAAAACTGTTTTTT
TRBD2 TRBJ2-5 TRBV7-7 once CASSLEGLAEETQYF TGTGCCAGCAGCTTAGAGGGACTAGCGGAAGAGACCCAGTACTTC
TRBD1 TRBJ1-6 TRBV2 NA CASSGTGLSPLHF TGTGCCAGCTCCGGGACAGGGCTCTCACCCCTCCACTTT
NA TRBJ2-2 TRBV7-2 NA CASSLGLNTGELFF TGTGCCAGCAGCTTGGGACTGAACACCGGGGAGCTGTTTTTT
TRBD2 TRBJ2-3 TRBV5-1 few CASSSPAGRSTDTQYF TGCGCCAGCAGCTCACCAGCGGGGAGGAGCACAGATACGCAGTATTTT
TRBD1 TRBJ1-1 TRBV2 NA CASKAGGNTEAFF TGTGCCAGCAAAGCAGGGGGGAACACTGAAGCTTTCTTT
NA TRBJ1-1 TRBV11-2 NA CASSSTGNTEAFF TGTGCCAGCAGCTCGACAGGGAACACTGAAGCTTTCTTT
NA TRBJ1-2 TRBV5-6 NA CASTSPNYGYTF TGTGCCAGCACCAGCCCCAACTATGGCTACACCTTC
NA TRBJ2-5 TRBV5-6 NA CASSEGTGRETQYF TGTGCCAGCAGCGAGGGGACGGGACGGGAGACCCAGTACTTC
NA TRBJ2-1 TRBV7-3 once CASSLGILNEQFF TGTGCCAGCAGCTTGGGTATCCTCAATGAGCAGTTCTTC
NA TRBJ2-7 TRBV15 NA CATSLLGGLSYEQYF TGTGCCACCAGCCTTCTGGGCGGCCTCTCCTACGAGCAGTACTTC
NA TRBJ1-6 TRBV5-1 NA CASSPEYQADSPLHF TGCGCCAGCAGCCCCGAATATCAAGCGGATTCACCCCTCCACTTT
TRBD1 TRBJ1-6 TRBV18 NA CASSPGTEGSPLHF TGTGCCAGCTCACCAGGGACAGAAGGTTCACCCCTCCACTTT
NA TRBJ2-3 TRBV29-1 once CSVTEDTQYF TGCAGCGTCACAGAAGATACGCAGTATTTT